These 15 T cell receptor beta chains were sequenced from one sample in a study of CD8 T cells in Susac syndrome. Random hexamers served to reverse transcribe roughly 0.45 to 1 ug RNA. TCRdb fed the immunoSEQ multiplex PCR reads into MiXCR, producing one record per CDR3 protein. The table records about 120,000 distinct CDR3 sequences, roughly 93% of them present only once. What was sequenced was CD4+ T cells from PBMCs. All receptors derive from a human donor with multiple sclerosis.

The V and J genes are TRBV6-5 and TRBJ2-7; TRBD1 or TRBD2 may be the D gene (6 bases each). The CDR3 consists of 15 residues. V was cut by 4 bases and J by 2 bases, with 15 bases left in between. Per the germline V gene, CDR1 is MNHEY and CDR2 is SVGAGI. The CDR3 reads CASSWSSGATYEQYF. CDR3 DNA: TGTGCCAGCAGTTGGAGCTCGGGGGCGACCTACGAGCAGTACTTC.

The chain is built from TRBV12-5 and TRBJ1-6; D is unresolved. Trimming cost V 2 bases and J 7 bases, with 9 bases left between them. There are 14 residues in the CDR3. Germline V CDR1 and CDR2: LGHNT, FRNRAP. The CDR3 DNA reads TGTGCTAGTGGTTTGCAGACATTGAATTCACCCCTCCACTTT. It encodes CASGLQTLNSPLHF. The full variable domain, with the rest looked up from reference TRBV12-5 and TRBJ1-6, is DARVTQTPRHKVTEMGQEVTMRCQPILGHNTVFWYRQTMMQGLELLAYFRNRAPLDDSGMPKDRFSAEMPDATLATLKIQPSEPRDSAVYFCASGLQTLNSPLHFGNGTRLTVT.

The chain combines TRBV30 with TRBJ1-1, with 8 bases fitting TRBD1. CDR3 length equals 13 residues. CDR1 GTSNPN and CDR2 SVGIG come from the germline V gene (reference sequence). V dropped 0 bases and J dropped 10; count of bases not matched to a gene: 7. This CDR3 reads CAWSVQGDRGAFF. DNA of the CDR3: TGTGCCTGGAGTGTACAGGGGGACAGAGGAGCTTTCTTT.

This chain uses TRBV7-3 with TRBJ1-6; no definite D call. The CDR3 runs to 13 residues. CDR1 is SGHTA, CDR2 FQGTGA, per germline. V was shortened by 4 bases and J by 6 bases, with 7 bases between the two germline ends. CDR3 amino acids: CASSSGPNSPLHF. CDR3 sequence (DNA): TGTGCCAGCAGCTCTGGACCTAATTCACCCCTCCACTTT. The variable domain in full, with the rest retrieved from reference TRBV7-3 and TRBJ1-6, is GAGVSQTPSNKVTEKGKYVELRCDPISGHTALYWYRQSLGQGPEFLIYFQGTGAADDSGLPNDRFFAVRPEGSVSTLKIQRTERGDSAVYLCASSSGPNSPLHFGNGTRLTVT.

This clonotype was seen once. This sequence joins TRBV12-3 or TRBV12-4 and TRBJ2-2; D uncertain. The CDR3 covers 15 residues. V dropped 3 bases and J dropped 4 bases, with 12 bases sitting between them. The CDR3: CASSLRGLSTGELFF. The CDR3 DNA reads TGTGCCAGCAGTTTGAGAGGATTGAGCACCGGGGAGCTGTTTTTT.

The chain is built from TRBV19 and TRBJ1-1; D is uncertain. Trimming pared 4 bases from V and 2 bases from J, leaving 2 bases between. There are 11 residues in the CDR3. Germline values: CDR1 LNHDA, CDR2 SQIVND (reference sequence). CDR3 sequence reads: CASSKNTEAFF. Written as DNA, the CDR3 is TGTGCCAGTAGTAAAAACACTGAAGCTTTCTTT.

The rearrangement links TRBV20-1 to TRBJ2-3; 7 bases line up with TRBD2. V was pared by 4 bases and J by 1 base, with 2 bases of the junction left unmatched. Germline CDR1 is DFQATT and CDR2 is SNEGSKA (reference sequence). The CDR3 is 13 residues long. This CDR3 reads CSATSGGTDTQYF. The DNA of the CDR3 is TGCAGTGCTACGAGCGGGGGCACAGATACGCAGTATTTT.

The J gene is TRBJ1-2, the V gene TRBV6-2 or TRBV6-3; D is undetermined. Germline CDR1 MNHEY, CDR2 SVGEGT. Trimming removed 2 bases at V and 3 bases at J, with 13 bases between. The CDR3 has 15 amino acids. The CDR3 nucleotides are TGTGCCAGCAGTTACAATTTCGGGTTGGACTATGGCTACACCTTC. Amino acid sequence: CASSYNFGLDYGYTF.

The rearrangement uses TRBV6-5 and TRBJ2-1; 8 bases agree with TRBD1. With V trimmed by 0 bases and J by 8 bases, 9 bases remained unmatched. Germline CDR1 and CDR2: MNHEY and SVGAGI. The CDR3 extends over 16 amino acids. CDR3 in amino acids: CASSYSRRQGADEQFF. CDR3 coding DNA: TGTGCCAGCAGTTACTCGAGGCGGCAGGGGGCCGATGAGCAGTTCTTC.

The V and J genes are TRBV14 and TRBJ2-1, with 7 bases identical to TRBD2. CDR1 SGHDN and CDR2 FVKESK come from the germline V gene. CDR3 length: 15 amino acids. V dropped 1 base and J dropped 4; count of bases not matched to a gene: 4. The CDR3 reads CASSQGGTTYNEQFF. The CDR3, as DNA: TGTGCCAGCAGCCAAGGGGGGACTACTTACAATGAGCAGTTCTTC.

This clonotype was detected only a few times. The J gene is TRBJ1-1, the V gene TRBV7-9; 8 nucleotides line up with TRBD1. The ends lost 6 bases at V and 0 bases at J; junction bases unmatched: 3. Germline V gene lookup returns CDR1 SEHNR and CDR2 FQNEAQ (reference sequence). This CDR3 is built from 14 residues. CDR3 nucleotide sequence: TGTGCCAGCAGTTTGACAGGGGTGAACACTGAAGCTTTCTTT. This codes for CASSLTGVNTEAFF.

CDR3 loop: CASNLPGNPYEQYF. As DNA, the CDR3 is TGTGCCAGCAACCTACCCGGGAACCCCTACGAGCAGTACTTC. V is TRBV7-9 and J is TRBJ2-7, with D possibly TRBD2 on 5 matching bases. Germline V gives CDR1 SEHNR, CDR2 FQNEAQ (reference sequence). This CDR3 contains 14 residues. The V and J ends lost 7 bases and 2 bases respectively, with 15 bases between them.

This clonotype came up once. The gene calls are TRBV7-8 and TRBJ2-3; no definite D call. The CDR3 extends over 14 amino acids. Between the trimmed V and J ends, which lost 5 bases and 0 bases, there was a span of 9 bases. Germline CDR1 reads SGHVS; CDR2 reads FQNEAQ. For the CDR3, the DNA is TGTGCCAGCAGCCCGTGGACGAGCACAGATACGCAGTATTTT. Its translation is CASSPWTSTDTQYF.

This clonotype was picked up one time. This chain links TRBV7-3 with TRBJ2-5; D may be TRBD1 or TRBD2 (5 bases each). V lost 5 bases and J lost 4, with 14 bases in between. The CDR3 runs to 14 residues. Per germline, CDR1 SGHTA and CDR2 FQGTGA. The CDR3 sequence: CASSPGARGETQYF. The CDR3, as DNA: TGTGCCAGCAGCCCTGGGGCGAGGGGAGAGACCCAGTACTTC.

The rearrangement links TRBV3-1 to TRBJ2-1; no firm D call. Germline loops: CDR1 LGHDT, CDR2 YNNKEL (reference sequence). This CDR3 has 13 amino acids. V was pared by 4 bases and J by 9 bases, with 13 bases between. The CDR3 spells CASSRLSRAEQFF. The CDR3 nucleotides read TGTGCCAGCAGCCGCTTGTCAAGGGCTGAGCAGTTCTTC.